These 26 T cell receptor beta chains came from one sample sequenced in a study of response to subunit inactivated influenza vaccine. TCRdb recomputed calls from the RT-PCR reads with MiXCR, one row per CDR3 protein. Of about 300,000 distinct CDR3 sequences in the sample, around 20% were seen once. The input for sequencing was PBMCs from blood, taken around 22 months after vaccination. Receptor source: a man aged 50 to 69 who received an inactivated influenza vaccine.

Only a few counts were recorded for this clonotype. CDR3 in amino acids: CATISPRGRSYNEQFF. The CDR3 DNA follows: TGTGCCACCATCAGCCCCAGGGGGCGATCCTACAATGAGCAGTTCTTC. The chain has TRBV19 and TRBJ2-1, with TRBD1 matching over 8 bases. With V trimmed by 10 bases and J by 1 base, 12 bases remained unmatched. The CDR3 length is 16 residues. Germline V lookup: CDR1 LNHDA, CDR2 SQIVND (reference sequence).

This rearrangement joins TRBV28 to TRBJ1-2, with D unclear. Deletions cut 8 bases from V and 5 bases from J, with 18 bases between. Germline loops: CDR1 MDHEN, CDR2 SYDVKM. The CDR3 sequence is 14 residues long. The CDR3 sequence is CASGPGSVRYGYTF. The CDR3 region has the DNA TGTGCCAGCGGACCCGGGTCCGTTCGATATGGCTACACCTTC.

Notes on this clonotype: One base away lies a much larger clone, so this may be a sequencing read error. The V and J genes are TRBV7-8 and TRBJ2-1; 8 nucleotides agree with TRBD2. CDR1 is SGHVS, CDR2 FQNEAQ, per germline. This CDR3 comprises 15 residues. In nucleotides, the CDR3 is TGTGCCAGCAGCTTAGTGGTTAGCGGGATCAATGAGCAGTTATTC. As protein: CASSLVVSGINEQLF.

This clonotype was recorded a few times. V and J are TRBV6-5 and TRBJ2-7, with 9 positions matching TRBD1. In germline, CDR1 is MNHEY, CDR2 SVGAGI. The CDR3 totals 14 residues. V was clipped by 3 bases and J by 8 bases; unmatched bases: 8. CDR3: CASSYSGTGQQQYF. CDR3 coding DNA: TGTGCCAGCAGTTATTCCGGGACAGGGCAACAGCAGTACTTC.

This clonotype was counted between two and nine times. This chain connects TRBV11-2 to TRBJ1-5; D remains ambiguous. Trimming removed 5 bases from V and 3 bases from J, with 8 bases in between. This CDR3 has 13 amino acids. The germline CDR1 and CDR2 sequences are SGHAT and FQNNGV. Here the CDR3 DNA reads TGTGCCAGCAGCCCGGGCTACAATCAGCCCCAGCATTTT. This translates into CASSPGYNQPQHF.

The chain couples TRBV20-1 to TRBJ2-7, with D unresolved. The CDR3 totals 12 residues. The V end was cut by 6 bases, the J end by 1 base, with 10 bases between. Germline loops: CDR1 DFQATT, CDR2 SNEGSKA (reference sequence). CDR3 sequence: CSALTSSYEQYF. CDR3 sequence (DNA): TGCAGTGCACTAACAAGTTCCTACGAGCAGTACTTC.

This clonotype was recorded once. The genes are TRBV5-6 and TRBJ1-6; 8 bases fit TRBD1. CDR1 is SGHDT, CDR2 YYEEEE, per germline. J gave up 14 bases and V 4 bases, and 8 bases lay outside the gene matches. This CDR3 comprises 13 residues. CDR3 sequence: CASSPGTGLALHF. DNA of the CDR3: TGTGCCAGCAGCCCCGGGACAGGTTTGGCCCTCCACTTT.

The chain joins TRBV29-1 to TRBJ2-1, with 11 bases fitting TRBD2. Losses at the gene ends were 6 bases for V and 4 bases for J; bases not matched to a gene: 5. The CDR3 totals 14 residues. Germline CDR1 reads SQVTM; CDR2 reads ANQGSEA. The DNA for the CDR3 is TGCAGCGTCCTAGCGGGAGGTTCTTACAATGAGCAGTTCTTC. Translation gives CSVLAGGSYNEQFF.

This CDR3 reads CASSLSGGKGYTF. DNA of the CDR3: TGTGCCAGCAGCCTGTCAGGGGGTAAAGGCTACACCTTC. The rearrangement links TRBV7-9 to TRBJ1-2, with 7 bases lining up with TRBD1. The V gene end was trimmed by 5 bases and the J gene end by 8 bases; junction bases not matched to a gene: 8. The CDR3 totals 13 residues. Germline V lookup: CDR1 SEHNR, CDR2 FQNEAQ (reference sequence).

This sequence joins TRBV20-1 and TRBJ1-2; tentatively, D is TRBD1 (5 bases). CDR1 is DFQATT, CDR2 SNEGSKA, per germline (reference sequence). The CDR3 is made up of 14 amino acids. V was clipped by 5 bases and J by 4 bases, with 17 bases between them. CDR3 region: CSAARDSGTYGYTF. The CDR3 DNA is TGCAGTGCTGCCCGGGACTCCGGGACCTATGGCTACACCTTC.

V and J are TRBV18 and TRBJ2-6, with D unclear. CDR1 is KGHSH, CDR2 LQKENI, per germline. V was clipped by 2 bases and J by 2 bases, with 7 bases between them. The CDR3 sequence is 15 residues long. CDR3 sequence: CASSPTPPGANVLTF. The CDR3 nucleotides are TGTGCCAGCTCACCAACCCCCCCTGGGGCCAACGTCCTGACTTTC. Full variable domain (outside the CDR3, taken from reference TRBV18 and TRBJ2-6): NAGVMQNPRHLVRRRGQEARLRCSPMKGHSHVYWYRQLPEEGLKFMVYLQKENIIDESGMPKERFSAEFPKEGPSILRIQQVVRGDSAAYFCASSPTPPGANVLTFGAGSRLTVL.

This clonotype was found a few times. In DNA form, the CDR3 reads TGTGCCAGCAGCCTGGGGGGGGCACTCTACGAGCAGTACTTC. Amino acids: CASSLGGALYEQYF. The chain combines TRBV7-2 with TRBJ2-7; D possibly corresponds to TRBD2 (7 bases). This CDR3 has 14 residues. CDR1 is SGHTA, CDR2 FQGNSA, per germline. V was shortened by 5 bases and J by 3 bases, with 14 bases between the two germline ends.

The rearrangement links TRBV12-3 or TRBV12-4 to TRBJ2-2, with TRBD1 matching over 8 bases. V gave up 3 bases and J gave up 4 bases; unmatched junction bases: 7. This CDR3 comprises 16 residues. CDR3: CASSFRQGSFTGELFF. In nucleotides, the CDR3 is TGTGCCAGCAGTTTTCGACAGGGGTCCTTCACCGGGGAGCTGTTTTTT.

This clonotype was found many times. The rearrangement links TRBV27 to TRBJ1-4, with 9 bases that match TRBD1. Trimming at V came to 5 bases and at J to 7 bases, leaving 5 bases not matched to a gene. Germline V lookup: CDR1 MNHEY, CDR2 SMNVEV (reference sequence). The CDR3 loop spans 14 amino acids. The CDR3 nucleotides read TGTGCCAGCAGTCTACAGGGGGCCGGTGAAAAACTGTTTTTT. It encodes CASSLQGAGEKLFF. Variable domain in full (rest from reference TRBV27 and TRBJ1-4): EAQVTQNPRYLITVTGKKLTVTCSQNMNHEYMSWYRQDPGLGLRQIYYSMNVEVTDKGDVPEGYKVSRKEKRNFPLILESPSPNQTSLYFCASSLQGAGEKLFFGSGTQLSVL.

This clonotype was counted a few times. This chain links TRBV29-1 with TRBJ1-1, with D possibly TRBD1 on 5 matching bases. V was clipped by 4 bases and J by 3 bases, with 6 bases between them. This CDR3 region has 11 residues. Looked up from germline, CDR1 is SQVTM and CDR2 is ANQGSEA. The CDR3 DNA sequence: TGCAGCGTTGGGGACGACACTGAAGCTTTCTTT. It yields the protein CSVGDDTEAFF.

The chain joins TRBV20-1 to TRBJ2-3; TRBD2 matches 8 bases. CDR1 and CDR2 (germline): DFQATT, SNEGSKA (reference sequence). This CDR3 spans 14 amino acids. The V gene end was trimmed by 3 bases and the J gene end by 3 bases; junction bases not matched to a gene: 5. CDR3 protein: CSASPSGRTDTQYF. The CDR3 nucleotides read TGCAGTGCTAGTCCTAGCGGGCGAACAGATACGCAGTATTTT.

In this sample, this clonotype turned up many times. The rearrangement uses TRBV4-3 and TRBJ1-2; D may be TRBD1 (5 bases). Trimming pared 0 bases from V and 2 bases from J, leaving 10 bases between. The CDR3 covers 15 residues. Germline V gene lookup returns CDR1 LGHNA and CDR2 YSLEER. In DNA, the CDR3 is TGCGCCAGCAGCCAAGACCCGGGACGGAACTATGGCTACACCTTC. Its translation: CASSQDPGRNYGYTF.

This clonotype has a count of ten or more. J is TRBJ1-1 and V is TRBV25-1; D is undetermined. The germline CDR1 and CDR2 sequences are MGHDK and SYGVNS. Trimming took off 1 base at V and 2 bases at J, with 8 bases between the two ends. CDR3 length equals 14 residues. The CDR3 region is CASSESKGNTEAFF. CDR3 sequence (DNA): TGTGCCAGCAGTGAATCAAAGGGAAACACTGAAGCTTTCTTT.

The chain couples TRBV18 to TRBJ2-1; a weak D match, TRBD2 (6 bases). This CDR3 has 16 amino acids. Germline values: CDR1 KGHSH, CDR2 LQKENI. With 3 bases removed from V and 3 bases from J, the gap between germline ends came to 15 bases. CDR3 coding DNA: TGTGCCAGCTCACCCCCCGGGGTAGCGGACTACAATGAGCAGTTCTTC. Its translation is CASSPPGVADYNEQFF. The entire variable domain, with the rest obtained from reference TRBV18 and TRBJ2-1, is as follows: NAGVMQNPRHLVRRRGQEARLRCSPMKGHSHVYWYRQLPEEGLKFMVYLQKENIIDESGMPKERFSAEFPKEGPSILRIQQVVRGDSAAYFCASSPPGVADYNEQFFGPGTRLTVL.

This clonotype has only a few counts. The chain employs TRBV4-2 and TRBJ1-2; TRBD1 agrees at 11 bases. The V and J ends lost 1 base and 6 bases, in that order; junction bases with no gene match: 7. Germline V lookup: CDR1 LGHNA, CDR2 YNFKEQ. The CDR3 totals 16 residues. CDR3 nucleotide sequence: TGTGCCAGCAGCCAAGCTGGGACAGGGGGAGGTAATGGCTACACCTTC. It specifies CASSQAGTGGGNGYTF.

This clonotype was counted only a few times. The chain has TRBV28 and TRBJ2-3, with D uncertain. V was trimmed by 2 bases and J by 2 bases, leaving 8 bases between them. The CDR3 is 14 residues long. Germline CDR1 and CDR2: MDHEN and SYDVKM. CDR3 nucleotide sequence: TGTGCCAGCAGTTTAATGGAGTACACAGATACGCAGTATTTT. Translation: CASSLMEYTDTQYF.

This clonotype was detected ten times or more. The chain joins TRBV4-3 to TRBJ1-4; 11 positions agree with TRBD1. The germline V gene encodes CDR1 LGHNA and CDR2 YSLEER. V shed 2 bases, J shed 8 bases, and the junction held 7 bases outside the gene matches. The CDR3 loop spans 16 amino acids. The CDR3 loop is CASSQQDRGRGEKLFF. DNA for the CDR3: TGCGCCAGCAGCCAACAGGACAGGGGGCGAGGAGAAAAACTGTTTTTT.

The chain couples TRBV2 to TRBJ2-7; tentatively, D is TRBD1 or TRBD2 (5 bases each). V dropped 8 bases and J dropped 2 bases, with 16 bases sitting between them. CDR3 length: 14 amino acids. Germline CDR1 reads SNHLY; CDR2 reads FYNNEI. The CDR3 here is CASWDLPGAYEQYF. The CDR3 bases are TGTGCCAGCTGGGACCTCCCAGGAGCCTACGAGCAGTACTTC.

CDR3 region: CASSLVLATSGFETQYF. The CDR3 coding sequence is TGTGCCAGCAGCTTAGTTCTGGCGACTAGCGGTTTTGAGACCCAGTACTTC. The gene calls are TRBV11-2 and TRBJ2-5, with 9 positions matching TRBD2. The length of the CDR3 is 17 residues. J lost 5 bases, V lost 1 base, and 11 bases had no gene match. Per germline, CDR1 SGHAT and CDR2 FQNNGV.

This clonotype was seen a handful of times. The CDR3 here is CASTQGGTTGSYEQYF. Here the CDR3 DNA reads TGTGCCAGCACCCAAGGTGGGACGACCGGCTCCTACGAGCAGTACTTC. The V gene is TRBV6-1, the J gene TRBJ2-7; D may correspond to TRBD1 or TRBD2 (5 bases each). V lost 7 bases, J lost 0 bases, and 19 bases lay in between. CDR3 length: 16 amino acids. Germline CDR1 MNHNS, CDR2 SASEGT.

This clonotype came up many times. V usage is TRBV6-2 or TRBV6-3 and J usage is TRBJ1-2; D call uncertain. Between the trimmed V and J ends, which lost 5 bases and 4 bases, there was a span of 14 bases. The CDR3 sequence is 14 residues long. Germline V gene sequence: CDR1 MNHEY, CDR2 SVGEGT. Here the CDR3 reads CASSLPSPSYGYTF. CDR3 DNA sequence: TGTGCCAGCAGTCTACCCTCGCCGTCCTATGGCTACACCTTC.